A selection of T cell receptor beta chains follows, all from one sample in a study of cytomegalovirus exposure and HLA in healthy donors. TCRdb's copy holds only in-frame clones and misses some; the assay was immunoSEQ multiplex PCR. Among 150,000 to 200,000 clones, more than 65% were seen once, and the ten largest hold approximately 1.2%. The specimen was PBMCs. These receptors came from a man aged 50-60 years in good health and CMV-seropositive. The CDR3 runs from the conserved cysteine through the conserved F or W. The order of the fields is J gene, V gene, CDR3 protein.

>TRBJ2-1|TRBV5-1
CASSLGGYNEQFF
>TRBJ2-3|TRBV6-1
CASSAFSSGVSTDTQYF
>TRBJ2-2|TRBV5-1
CASSRTSGNTGELFF
>TRBJ2-7|TRBV9
CASSRTSTGTGDEQYF
>TRBJ1-3|TRBV6-6
CASSYSEGRGNTIYF
>TRBJ2-1|TRBV9
CASSADRGKQFF
>TRBJ1-5|TRBV18
CASSFGTGGDQPQHF
>TRBJ1-4|TRBV15
CATSRDRGGHLNEKLFF
>TRBJ2-1|TRBV5-1
CASSSQGYVYNEQFF
>TRBJ2-7|TRBV7-6
CASSLGRGNYEQYF
>TRBJ2-7|TRBV6-6
CASSSHYRDTSYEQYF
>TRBJ2-3|TRBV10-3
CAIRGSTADTQYF
>TRBJ2-1|TRBV27
CASRPLSSGRAYNEQFF
>TRBJ1-5|TRBV5-6
CASSLGGSMGNQPQHF
>TRBJ2-1|TRBV10-3
CAISERQGGEQFF
>TRBJ2-2|TRBV11-2
CASSRGYTGELFF
>TRBJ2-5|TRBV7-9
CASRGRKGYQETQYF
>TRBJ2-5|TRBV29-1
CSVDRPTTTSVQETQYF
>TRBJ2-1|TRBV7-9
CASSKGLAPYNEQFF
>TRBJ1-4|TRBV4-1
CASSQDFAGGQGEKLFF
>TRBJ1-2|TRBV28
CASSILDRAGYTF
>TRBJ2-1|TRBV5-4
CASSGGLGTYNEQFF
>TRBJ2-1|TRBV6-6
CASSYGGSSYNEQFF
>TRBJ2-3|TRBV27
CASSLKGATDTQYF
>TRBJ1-2|TRBV18
CASSSIVRGSANYGYTF
>TRBJ2-7|TRBV28
CASSEIAGGVYEQYF
>TRBJ2-2|TRBV5-1
CASSDRQGASGELFF
>TRBJ1-2|TRBV27
CASRDTGGANYGYTF
>TRBJ2-3|TRBV6-1
CASRTGGADTQYF
>TRBJ1-2|TRBV7-2
CASSNSGTGVYGYTF
>TRBJ1-1|TRBV4-3
CASSQDVGRGKAFF
>TRBJ2-3|TRBV6-4
CASTTGGGTDTQYF
>TRBJ2-4|TRBV11-2
CASSTITGLVTDIQYF
>TRBJ1-2|TRBV6-5
CASSRDLEGYTF
>TRBJ2-2|TRBV7-3
CASSQGLAGAGELFF
>TRBJ2-3|TRBV30
CAWSILAQGTQYF
>TRBJ2-1|TRBV11-1
CASSLGLAGYNEQFF
>TRBJ2-2|TRBV4-2
CASSHRLAGAGELFF
>TRBJ2-5|TRBV5-1
CASSTGTKETQYF
>TRBJ1-6|TRBV30
CAWRVTYNSPLHF
>TRBJ2-7|TRBV4-2
CASSQLGRHEQYF
>TRBJ2-7|TRBV15
CATSRDSMRDEQYF
>TRBJ1-2|TRBV5-1
CASSQDRAELYGYTF
>TRBJ2-2|TRBV7-3
CASSLTGLANTGELFF
>TRBJ1-1|TRBV2
CASSEALRGRNTESFF
>TRBJ2-1|TRBV7-3
CASSPGGFGANEQFF
>TRBJ1-1|TRBV28
CASSLTQGEAFF
>TRBJ2-1|TRBV29-1
CSSVGRTQYNEQFF
>TRBJ2-1|TRBV5-1
CASSLDPSSYNEQFF
>TRBJ2-7|TRBV5-4
CASSSPGQSFYEQYF
>TRBJ2-2|TRBV28
CASIRGGGPGGELFF
>TRBJ2-2|TRBV30
CAWSLPLGSAAGELFF
>TRBJ2-2|TRBV7-9
CASSLKGGTPGELFF
>TRBJ2-7|TRBV6-6
CASSYSLGHEQYF
>TRBJ2-1|TRBV7-8
CASSLVDWASGDEQFF
>TRBJ2-5|TRBV6-1
CASSLDWAEETQYF
>TRBJ2-7|TRBV5-4
CASSQGGESSYEQYF
>TRBJ1-1|TRBV29-1
CSAATGRTEAFF